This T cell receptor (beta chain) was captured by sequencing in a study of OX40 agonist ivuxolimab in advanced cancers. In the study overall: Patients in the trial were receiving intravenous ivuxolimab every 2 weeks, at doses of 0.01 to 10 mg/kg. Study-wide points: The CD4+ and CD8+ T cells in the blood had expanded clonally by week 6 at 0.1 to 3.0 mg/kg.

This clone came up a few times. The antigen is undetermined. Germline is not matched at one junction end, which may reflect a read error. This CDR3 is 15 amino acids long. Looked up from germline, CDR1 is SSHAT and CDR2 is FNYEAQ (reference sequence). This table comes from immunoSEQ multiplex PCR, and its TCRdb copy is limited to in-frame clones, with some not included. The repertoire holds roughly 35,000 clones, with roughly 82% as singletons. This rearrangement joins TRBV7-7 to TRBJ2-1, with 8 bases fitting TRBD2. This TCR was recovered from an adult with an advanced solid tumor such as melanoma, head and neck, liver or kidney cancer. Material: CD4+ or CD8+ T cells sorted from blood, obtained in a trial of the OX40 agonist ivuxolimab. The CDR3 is CASSPSGVLAGEQFF. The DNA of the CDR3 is TGTGCTAGCAGCCCTTCTGGGGTGCTAGCGGGTGAGCAGTTCTTC. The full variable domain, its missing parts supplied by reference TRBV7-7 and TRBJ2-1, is GAGVSQSPRYKVTKRGQDVTLRCDPISSHATLYWYQQALGQGPEFLTYFNYEAQPDKSGLPSDRFSAERPEGSISTLTIQRTEQRDSAMYRCASSPSGVLAGEQFFGPGTRLTVL.